This TCR beta chain is from a study of memory CD4+ T cells and cytomegalovirus serostatus (dated 2019 in TCRdb). Regarding the research as a whole: The cohort comprised roughly 35 healthy Belgian adults, 9 CMV seropositive and 24 CMV seronegative. CD4+ memory TCRbeta repertoires of a Belgian cohort with known cytomegalovirus serostatus were sequenced in order to replicate a published TCR-based CMV serostatus classifier. Broad study findings and their caveats: The results were interpreted as suggesting that the CMV-associated TCR signature is mostly present in the CD4+ memory repertoire. For CMV serostatus prediction, a median bootstrapped AUC of about 0.95 was reached with the original framework, and a median bootstrapped AUC of roughly 0.92 was reached with a US-trained random forest. Among the 164 previously reported CMV-associated TCRbeta sequences, some 62 showed up in the CD4+ memory repertoires, with each one found in between one and five individuals. Only CD4+CD45RO+ memory cells were sequenced, in contrast to the original study, in which naive and memory CD4+ and CD8+ populations were covered. A median bootstrapped AUC of 0.95 with a 95% CI of 0.76-1.00 was achieved on the Belgian cohort by the original-framework classifier.

Concerning this clone itself: The antigen this receptor binds is unknown. No much larger clone exists at a distance of one base, and base qualities are not known.

The CDR3 goes from the cysteine to the phenylalanine over 15 residues. Only the CDR3 DNA is retained, 45 bases long and in frame from the first base. V and J lose 7 bases and 2 bases, and a span of 19 bases separates them. Via the germline V gene, CDR1 is SQVTM and CDR2 ANQGSEA. A FACSAria II was used to sort memory CD4+ T cells, defined as single viable CD3+CD4+CD8-CD45RO+ cells. CMV serostatus was determined with a Roche Elecsys assay detecting serum IgG against CMV pp150, pp28, p38 and p52. Once the samples were thawed, total CD4+ T cells were enriched through positive selection using CD4 magnetic microbeads. Samples originated from another study that specifically interrogated the CD4+ T cell memory repertoire. Peripheral blood mononuclear cells were isolated and cryopreserved following standard operating procedures; serum was stored at -80 °C. CD3-PerCP (BW264/56), CD4-APC (RPA-T4), CD45RO-PE (UCHT1) and CD8-Pacific Orange (3B5) antibodies were used for staining, and non-viable cells were excluded with Sytox blue.

The Quick-DNA Microprep Kit was used to extract genomic DNA from the sorted cells. Amplification of TCRbeta DNA was done with the immunoSEQ hsTCRbeta kit, following the protocol from the manufacturer. TCRbeta libraries were sequenced on an Illumina MiSeq instrument. The original methods were these. Removing out-of-frame sequences left 2,204,828 distinct TCRbeta sequences, an average of roughly 67,000 per individual. Each individual was scored by the count of 150 to 200 previously reported CMV-associated TCRbeta sequences and the total productive distinct TCRbeta count. A beta-binomial model was reimplemented in Python, and random forests from scikit-learn, run with default parameters, were trained on data from the US cohort. Classifier performance on the Belgian cohort was summarized as median AUC with percentile confidence intervals calculated over 10,000 bootstrap iterations. Entries here come from immuneACCESS through TCRdb and include only in-frame sequences with V and J called. Some clones fail to appear in such tables; in the studies checked, an unresolved V gene covers under half of the shortfall, and the cause of the remainder is unknown. The D gene and trimming were derived from the DNA, and the V and J assignments and clone size from that table. The sample yields around 38,000 clones; 75% to 85% were counted once. The biggest ten clones account for about 6.8% of the sample.

The TCR was taken from an adult in good health and CMV-seronegative. The sequencing input was memory CD4+ T cells from blood. Recombination joined TRBV29-1 with TRBJ2-3; the D gene cannot be resolved beyond TRBD1 or TRBD2, each matching 7 bases. The CDR3 is CSAGGQAYLTDTQYF. Here is the DNA: TGCAGCGCGGGAGGACAGGCTTATCTCACAGATACGCAGTATTTT.